This T cell receptor beta chain derives from a study of CD8 T cells in Susac syndrome (dated by TCRdb to between 2018 and 2021). About the study as a whole: Of the Susac syndrome patients who were sequenced, six had clinically active disease and about 8 were in clinical remission. At the time of blood withdrawal, Susac syndrome patients were either therapy-naive, taking corticosteroids (with some also receiving IVIg), or on IVIg alone. Repertoire sequencing was used to test whether CD8+ T cell activation and differentiation in Susac syndrome was antigen driven.

RNA was extracted with the RNeasy kit and about 0.5 to 1 ug was reverse transcribed using random hexamers. The immunoSEQ multiplex PCR assay, covering 54 Vbeta and 13 Jbeta segments, was used to amplify TCR beta CDR3 regions. To correct PCR amplification bias, a synthetic template baseline was used for both primer optimization and computational correction. The paper's processing steps were these. Reads were annotated to V, D and J genes according to IMGT and were analyzed with immunoSEQ Analyzer, with only productive sequences retained. Clonality was calculated as one minus the Shannon entropy normalized by log2 of the number of productive unique sequences. For each patient and control, public and private clones were evaluated among the 100 most prevalent clones. Clones were defined as Susac-specific if absent from the healthy and MS cohorts, from approximately 1,100 published viral clones and from other ImmuneACCESS disease sequences. TCRdb redid the processing of the public reads, applying fastp at Q25 and MiXCR, and retained in-frame beta chains. All rows with the same CDR3 protein become a single entry with the most common DNA and genes. The V and J calls, along with clone size, are taken from TCRdb and not from the paper's own processing. The sample data list under 200,000 distinct CDR3 sequences, and around 90% of these were observed just once. Clones ranked in the top ten supply 0.085% to 0.1% of the sample.

With respect to this clonotype: Its antigen is currently not known. No much larger clonotype is one base removed from it; base qualities were not supplied.

The investigation overall reported the following: The study acknowledged that relatively few individuals were included in the TCR sequencing and HLA analysis. In the CD4+ T cell repertoire of Susac syndrome patients, clonal expansion was not detected.

High-throughput TCR beta sequencing profiled peripheral blood CD8+ and CD4+ T cells from healthy donors, Susac syndrome patients and multiple sclerosis patients. The Susac syndrome patients fulfilled recently defined diagnostic criteria for either definite or probable disease. CD8+ TEMRA cells were enriched by FACS, while bulk CD8+ and CD4+ T cells were purified by magnetic negative isolation. Blood was drawn into EDTA tubes, processed within 24 hours, and PBMCs were isolated by density gradient centrifugation. PBMCs intended for TCR sequencing were frozen in liquid nitrogen and were later thawed in a 37 degrees C water bath. The sorted or isolated CD4+, CD8+ and CD8+ TEMRA cells had a purity of 90% or higher. CDR1 SQVTM and CDR2 ANQGSEA were looked up in the germline V gene. The CDR3 goes from the cysteine to the phenylalanine over 12 residues. CDR3 DNA only is kept here, 36 bases in frame from base 1. Unmatched junction bases come to 6, with V trimmed by 7 bases and J by 5 bases.

The specimen was CD4+ T cells from PBMCs. The source of this sequence is a human donor with Susac syndrome. The V gene is TRBV29-1 and the J gene is TRBJ1-2; TRBD1 fits 8 bases in the junction. The nucleotide sequence reads as follows: TGCAGCGCAGGACAGGGAGCGTATGGCTACACCTTC. Translated, it reads CSAGQGAYGYTF.